The T cell receptor (beta chain) described here comes from a study of blood T cell repertoires in COVID-19. Study in general: The origin of the acute and convalescent COVID-19 samples was the United States, Italy and Spain.

Original data processing: Amplification from reference gene primers served as the basis for estimated nucleated cell counts. Libraries were prepared by immunoSEQ multiplex PCR; TCRdb keeps only in-frame clonotypes and omits some of them. V and J calls and clone size are as listed in that table; D and trimming were resolved from the DNA. The data show around 220,000 clones, with around nine tenths seen just once and approximately 1.9% held by the top ten. Germline CDR1 and CDR2: KGHSH and LQKENI. V was cut by 4 bases and J by 6 bases, with 12 bases left in between. This CDR3 region has 13 residues. All enrollees were roughly 18 to 89 years old and from 24 US areas.

This clonotype originated in a young woman who had recovered from COVID-19. J is TRBJ1-2 and V is TRBV18, with D tentatively TRBD1 (6 bases). Sequenced: PBMCs or T cells enriched from blood (not recorded which). The CDR3 DNA is TGTGCCAGCTCACGGGGGCAGGGAAATGGCTACACCTTC. Translation: CASSRGQGNGYTF.